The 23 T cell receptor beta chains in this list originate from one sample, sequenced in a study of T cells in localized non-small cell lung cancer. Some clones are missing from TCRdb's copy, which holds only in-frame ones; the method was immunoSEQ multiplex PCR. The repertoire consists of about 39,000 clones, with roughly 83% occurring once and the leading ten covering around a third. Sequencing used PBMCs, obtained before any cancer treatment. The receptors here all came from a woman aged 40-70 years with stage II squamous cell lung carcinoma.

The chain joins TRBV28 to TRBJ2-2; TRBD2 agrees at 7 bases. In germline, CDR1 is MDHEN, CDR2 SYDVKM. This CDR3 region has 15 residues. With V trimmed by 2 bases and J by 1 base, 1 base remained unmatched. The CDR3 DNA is TGTGCCAGCAGTTTAGCGGGGGAGAACACCGGGGAGCTGTTTTTT. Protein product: CASSLAGENTGELFF.

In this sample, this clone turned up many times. The CDR3 sequence is CASSYGSGQTYGYTF. The CDR3 region has the DNA TGTGCCAGCAGTTACGGTTCGGGGCAGACTTATGGCTACACCTTC. The V call is TRBV6-5, the J call TRBJ1-2; maybe TRBD1 (5 bases). CDR1 is MNHEY, CDR2 SVGAGI, per germline. The CDR3 totals 15 residues. Trimming left V 2 bases short and J 5 bases short, with 15 bases between.

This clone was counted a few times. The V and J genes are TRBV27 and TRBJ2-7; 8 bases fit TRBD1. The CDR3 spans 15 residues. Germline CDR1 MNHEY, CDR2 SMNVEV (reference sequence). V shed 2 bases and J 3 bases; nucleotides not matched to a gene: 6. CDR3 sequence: CASSLGGRGLYEQYF. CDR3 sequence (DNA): TGTGCCAGCAGTTTAGGTGGCAGGGGGCTCTACGAGCAGTACTTC.

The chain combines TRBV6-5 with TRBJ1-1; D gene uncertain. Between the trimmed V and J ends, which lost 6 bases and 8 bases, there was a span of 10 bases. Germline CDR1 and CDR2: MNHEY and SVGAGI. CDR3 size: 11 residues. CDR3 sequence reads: CASSHTVEAFF. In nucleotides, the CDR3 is TGTGCCAGCAGCCACACAGTAGAAGCTTTCTTT.

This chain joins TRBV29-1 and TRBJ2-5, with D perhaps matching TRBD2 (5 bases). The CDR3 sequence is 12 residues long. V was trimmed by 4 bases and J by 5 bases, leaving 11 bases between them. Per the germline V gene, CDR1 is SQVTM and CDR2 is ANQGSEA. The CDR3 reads CSVGSWEETQYF. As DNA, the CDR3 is TGCAGCGTTGGGTCCTGGGAGGAGACCCAGTACTTC.

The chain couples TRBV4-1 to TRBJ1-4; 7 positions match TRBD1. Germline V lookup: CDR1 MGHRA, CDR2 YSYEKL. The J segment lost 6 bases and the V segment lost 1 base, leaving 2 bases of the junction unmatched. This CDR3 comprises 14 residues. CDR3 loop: CASSQGTGYEKLFF. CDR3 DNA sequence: TGCGCCAGCAGCCAAGGGACAGGCTATGAAAAACTGTTTTTT.

CDR3 in amino acids: CASSLGLGQGTDTQYF. The CDR3 DNA sequence: TGTGCCAGCAGCCTCGGACTGGGACAGGGCACAGATACGCAGTATTTT. The genes are TRBV7-8 and TRBJ2-3; 8 bases are shared with TRBD1. The germline V gene has CDR1 SGHVS and CDR2 FQNEAQ. The CDR3 covers 16 residues. With 5 bases clipped from V and 1 base from J, the junction kept 8 bases outside the gene matches.

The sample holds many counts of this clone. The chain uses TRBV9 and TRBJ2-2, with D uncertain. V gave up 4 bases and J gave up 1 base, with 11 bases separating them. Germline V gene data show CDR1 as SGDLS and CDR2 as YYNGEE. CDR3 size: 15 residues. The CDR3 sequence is CASSPRSGNTGELFF. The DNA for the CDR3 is TGTGCCAGCAGCCCTCGTAGTGGGAACACCGGGGAGCTGTTTTTT. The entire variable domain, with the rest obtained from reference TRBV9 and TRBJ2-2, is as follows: DSGVTQTPKHLITATGQRVTLRCSPRSGDLSVYWYQQSLDQGLQFLIQYYNGEERAKGNILERFSAQQFPDLHSELNLSSLELGDSALYFCASSPRSGNTGELFFGEGSRLTVL.

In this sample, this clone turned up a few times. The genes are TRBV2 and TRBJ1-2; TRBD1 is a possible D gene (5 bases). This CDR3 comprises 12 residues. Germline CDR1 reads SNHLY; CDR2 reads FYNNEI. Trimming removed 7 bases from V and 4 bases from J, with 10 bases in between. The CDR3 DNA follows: TGTGCCAGCATCGGGACCGGCTATGGCTACACCTTC. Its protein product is CASIGTGYGYTF.

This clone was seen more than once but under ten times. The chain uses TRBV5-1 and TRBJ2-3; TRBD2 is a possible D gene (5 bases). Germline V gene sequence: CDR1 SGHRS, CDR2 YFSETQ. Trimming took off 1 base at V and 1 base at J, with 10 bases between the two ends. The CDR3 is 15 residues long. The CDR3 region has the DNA TGCGCCAGCAGCTTGAGGGAGAAAGGCACAGATACGCAGTATTTT. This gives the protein CASSLREKGTDTQYF.

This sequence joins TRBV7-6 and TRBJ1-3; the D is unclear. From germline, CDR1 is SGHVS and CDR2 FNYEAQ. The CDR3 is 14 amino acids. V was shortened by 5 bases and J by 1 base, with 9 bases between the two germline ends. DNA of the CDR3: TGTGCCAGCAGCACCCGAGGATCTGGAAACACCATATATTTT. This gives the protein CASSTRGSGNTIYF.

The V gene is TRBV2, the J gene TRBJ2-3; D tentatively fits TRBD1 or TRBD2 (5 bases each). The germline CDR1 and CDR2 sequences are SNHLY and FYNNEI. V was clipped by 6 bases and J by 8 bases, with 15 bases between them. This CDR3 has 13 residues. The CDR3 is CASRAQTGTTQYF. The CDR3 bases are TGTGCCAGCAGAGCGCAAACCGGGACTACGCAGTATTTT.

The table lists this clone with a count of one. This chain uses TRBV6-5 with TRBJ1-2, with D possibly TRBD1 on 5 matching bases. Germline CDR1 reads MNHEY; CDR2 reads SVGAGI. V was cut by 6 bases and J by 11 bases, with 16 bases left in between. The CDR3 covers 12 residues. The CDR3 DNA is TGTGCCAGCAGAAAAATCCCGGGGGGGTACACCTTC. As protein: CASRKIPGGYTF.

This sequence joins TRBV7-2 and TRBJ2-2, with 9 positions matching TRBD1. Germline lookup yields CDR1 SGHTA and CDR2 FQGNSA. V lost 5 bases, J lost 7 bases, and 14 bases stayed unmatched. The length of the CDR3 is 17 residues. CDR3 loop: CASSHNRDRVINGELFF. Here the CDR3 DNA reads TGTGCCAGCAGCCACAACCGGGACAGGGTTATTAACGGGGAGCTGTTTTTT.

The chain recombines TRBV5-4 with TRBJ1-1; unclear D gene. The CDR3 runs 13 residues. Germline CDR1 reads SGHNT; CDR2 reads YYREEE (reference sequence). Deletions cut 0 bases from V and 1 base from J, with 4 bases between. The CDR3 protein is CASSLGTNTEAFF. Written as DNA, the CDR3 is TGTGCCAGCAGCTTGGGGACGAACACTGAAGCTTTCTTT.

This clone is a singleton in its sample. The CDR3 reads CASRPGWDYYNSPLHF. CDR3 bases: TGTGCCAGCAGGCCGGGGTGGGACTACTATAATTCACCCCTCCACTTT. The chain combines TRBV27 with TRBJ1-6, with a possible D match to TRBD1 (5 bases). Germline values: CDR1 MNHEY, CDR2 SMNVEV (reference sequence). The CDR3 consists of 16 residues. The germline V and J ends were trimmed by 6 bases and 3 bases, with 15 bases remaining between them.

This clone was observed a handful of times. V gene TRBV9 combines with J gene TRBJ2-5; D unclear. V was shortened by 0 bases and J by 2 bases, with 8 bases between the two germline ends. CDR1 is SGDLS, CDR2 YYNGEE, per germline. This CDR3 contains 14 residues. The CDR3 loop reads CASSVGLGQETQYF. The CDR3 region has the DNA TGTGCCAGCAGCGTAGGATTAGGGCAAGAGACCCAGTACTTC. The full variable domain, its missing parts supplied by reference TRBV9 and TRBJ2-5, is DSGVTQTPKHLITATGQRVTLRCSPRSGDLSVYWYQQSLDQGLQFLIQYYNGEERAKGNILERFSAQQFPDLHSELNLSSLELGDSALYFCASSVGLGQETQYFGPGTRLLVL.

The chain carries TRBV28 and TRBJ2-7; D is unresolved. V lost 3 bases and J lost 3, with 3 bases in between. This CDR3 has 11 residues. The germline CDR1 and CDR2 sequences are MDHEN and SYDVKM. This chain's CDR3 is CASSFNYEQYF. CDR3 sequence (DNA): TGTGCCAGCAGTTTCAACTACGAGCAGTACTTC.

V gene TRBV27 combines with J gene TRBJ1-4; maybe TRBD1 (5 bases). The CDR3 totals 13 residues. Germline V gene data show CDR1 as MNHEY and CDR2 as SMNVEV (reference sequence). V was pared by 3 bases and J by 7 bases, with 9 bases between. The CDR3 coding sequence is TGTGCCAGCAGTTTGGGGGGGAGTGAAAAACTGTTTTTT. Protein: CASSLGGSEKLFF. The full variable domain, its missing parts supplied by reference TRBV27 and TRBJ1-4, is EAQVTQNPRYLITVTGKKLTVTCSQNMNHEYMSWYRQDPGLGLRQIYYSMNVEVTDKGDVPEGYKVSRKEKRNFPLILESPSPNQTSLYFCASSLGGSEKLFFGSGTQLSVL.

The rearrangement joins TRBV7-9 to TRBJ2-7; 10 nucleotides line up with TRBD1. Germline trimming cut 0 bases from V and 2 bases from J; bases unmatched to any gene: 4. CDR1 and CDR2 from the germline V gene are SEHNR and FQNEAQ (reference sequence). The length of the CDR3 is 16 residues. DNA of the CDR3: TGTGCCAGCAGCTTAGCGGACAGGGGGATACCCTACGAGCAGTACTTC. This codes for CASSLADRGIPYEQYF. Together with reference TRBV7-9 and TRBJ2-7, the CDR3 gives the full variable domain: DTGVSQNPRHKITKRGQNVTFRCDPISEHNRLYWYRQTLGQGPEFLTYFQNEAQLEKSRLLSDRFSAERPKGSFSTLEIQRTEQGDSAMYLCASSLADRGIPYEQYFGPGTRLTVT.

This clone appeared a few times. The DNA for the CDR3 is TGTGCCAGCAGCGGCCGGGACGGGATCTCCTCCTACGAGCAGTACTTC. Protein sequence: CASSGRDGISSYEQYF. The chain carries TRBV7-9 and TRBJ2-7, with D perhaps assigned TRBD1 or TRBD2 (5 bases each). The V end was cut by 5 bases, the J end by 0 bases, with 17 bases between. Germline loops: CDR1 SEHNR, CDR2 FQNEAQ (reference sequence). CDR3 size: 16 residues.

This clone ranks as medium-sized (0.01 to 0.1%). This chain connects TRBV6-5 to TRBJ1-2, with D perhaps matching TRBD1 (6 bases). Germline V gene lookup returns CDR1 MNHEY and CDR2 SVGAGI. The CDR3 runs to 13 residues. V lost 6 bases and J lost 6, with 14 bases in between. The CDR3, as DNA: TGTGCCAGCAGCCGCCAGGGGCTGGATGGCTACACCTTC. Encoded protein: CASSRQGLDGYTF.

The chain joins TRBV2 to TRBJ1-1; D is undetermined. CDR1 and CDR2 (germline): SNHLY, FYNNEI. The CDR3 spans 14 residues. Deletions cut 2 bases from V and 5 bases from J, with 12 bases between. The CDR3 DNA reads TGTGCCAGCAGTGAATCTTCAGTCGGGACTGAAGCTTTCTTT. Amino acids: CASSESSVGTEAFF.